These 5 T cell receptor beta chains share one sample of origin, sequenced in a study of blood T cell repertoires in COVID-19. The repertoire was sequenced with immunoSEQ multiplex PCR; TCRdb's copy has only in-frame clones and lacks some. The data hold about 400,000 clones, with just under 90% observed a single time. Sequencing was carried out using PBMCs or T cells enriched from blood (not recorded which). These receptor sequences come from a woman in her fifties or sixties who had recovered from COVID-19.

The rearrangement joins TRBV27 to TRBJ2-1, with 11 bases fitting TRBD2. Germline V gives CDR1 MNHEY, CDR2 SMNVEV (reference sequence). With V trimmed by 6 bases and J by 7 bases, 11 bases remained unmatched. This CDR3 comprises 16 residues. Here the CDR3 reads CASSKGIAGGRNEQFF. The DNA for the CDR3 is TGTGCCAGCAGCAAGGGGATAGCGGGGGGGCGAAATGAGCAGTTCTTC.

The chain recombines TRBV9 with TRBJ2-3, with 11 bases lining up with TRBD1. Germline V lookup: CDR1 SGDLS, CDR2 YYNGEE. V was pared by 7 bases and J by 4 bases, with 5 bases of the junction left unmatched. The CDR3 length is 14 residues. The CDR3 DNA reads as TGTGCCAGCGAAGGGACAGGGGGTGCAGATACGCAGTATTTT. This encodes CASEGTGGADTQYF.

This clone came up once. The CDR3 sequence: CASSTDRGLAFF. CDR3 nucleotide sequence: TGTGCCAGTAGTACAGACAGGGGCCTAGCTTTCTTT. The rearrangement uses TRBV19 and TRBJ1-1; TRBD1 aligns across 8 bases. This CDR3 has 12 residues. J gave up 10 bases and V 4 bases, and 5 bases lay outside the gene matches. Germline V gives CDR1 LNHDA, CDR2 SQIVND (reference sequence).

The V and J genes are TRBV13 and TRBJ2-4, with 7 bases identical to TRBD1. V dropped 6 bases and J dropped 7; count of bases not matched to a gene: 3. The CDR3 covers 12 residues. Germline V CDR1 and CDR2: PRHDT, FYEKMQ (reference sequence). Written as DNA, the CDR3 is TGTGCCAGCAGTGACAGGGTGAACATTCAGTACTTC. Encoded protein: CASSDRVNIQYF. The complete variable domain, with remaining parts taken from reference TRBV13 and TRBJ2-4, reads AAGVIQSPRHLIKEKRETATLKCYPIPRHDTVYWYQQGPGQDPQFLISFYEKMQSDKGSIPDRFSAQQFSDYHSELNMSSLELGDSALYFCASSDRVNIQYFGAGTRLSVL.

J is TRBJ1-5 and V is TRBV19, with D tentatively TRBD1 (6 bases). Germline-derived CDR1 and CDR2 are LNHDA and SQIVND (reference sequence). The CDR3 runs to 15 residues. V gave up 4 bases and J gave up 2 bases, with 12 bases separating them. The CDR3 protein is CASSTRDTGNQPQHF. CDR3 DNA: TGTGCCAGTAGTACCCGGGACACGGGCAATCAGCCCCAGCATTTT.